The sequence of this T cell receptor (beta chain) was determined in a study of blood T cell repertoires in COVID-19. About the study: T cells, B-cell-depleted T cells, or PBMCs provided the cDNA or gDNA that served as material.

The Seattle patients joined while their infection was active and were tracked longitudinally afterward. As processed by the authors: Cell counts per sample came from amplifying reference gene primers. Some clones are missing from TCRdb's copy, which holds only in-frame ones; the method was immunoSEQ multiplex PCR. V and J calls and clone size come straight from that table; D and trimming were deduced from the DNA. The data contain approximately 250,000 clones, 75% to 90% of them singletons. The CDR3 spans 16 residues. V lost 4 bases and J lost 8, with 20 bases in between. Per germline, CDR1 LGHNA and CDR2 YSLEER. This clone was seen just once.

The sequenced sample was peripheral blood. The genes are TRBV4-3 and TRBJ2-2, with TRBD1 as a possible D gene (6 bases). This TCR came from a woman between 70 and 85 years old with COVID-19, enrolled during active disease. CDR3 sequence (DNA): TGCGCCAGCAGCCCAGGACAGTTCGGATATCAGGGGGAGCTGTTTTTT. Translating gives CASSPGQFGYQGELFF.